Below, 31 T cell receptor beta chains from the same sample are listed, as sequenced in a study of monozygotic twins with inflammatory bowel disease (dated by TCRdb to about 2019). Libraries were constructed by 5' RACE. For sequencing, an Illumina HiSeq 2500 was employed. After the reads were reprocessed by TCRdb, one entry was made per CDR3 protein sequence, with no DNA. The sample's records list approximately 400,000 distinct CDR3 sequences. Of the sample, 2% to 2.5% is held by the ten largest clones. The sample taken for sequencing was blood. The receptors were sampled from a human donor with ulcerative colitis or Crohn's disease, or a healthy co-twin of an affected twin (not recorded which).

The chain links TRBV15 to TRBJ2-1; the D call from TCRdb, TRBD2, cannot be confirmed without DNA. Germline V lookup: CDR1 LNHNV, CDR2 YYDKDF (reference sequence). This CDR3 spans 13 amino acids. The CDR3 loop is CATSRGGRAEQFF.

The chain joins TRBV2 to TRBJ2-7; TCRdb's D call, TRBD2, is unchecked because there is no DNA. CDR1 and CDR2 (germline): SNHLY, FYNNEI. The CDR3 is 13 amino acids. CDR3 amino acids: CASSDSQRYEQYF.

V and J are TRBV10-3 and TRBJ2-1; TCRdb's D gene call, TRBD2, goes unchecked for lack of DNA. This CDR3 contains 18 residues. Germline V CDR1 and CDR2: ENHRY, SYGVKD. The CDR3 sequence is CAINGGTSGRGSYNEQFF.

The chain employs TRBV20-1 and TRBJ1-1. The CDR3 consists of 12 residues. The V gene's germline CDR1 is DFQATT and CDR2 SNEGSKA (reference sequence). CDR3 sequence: CSARGPYAEAFF.

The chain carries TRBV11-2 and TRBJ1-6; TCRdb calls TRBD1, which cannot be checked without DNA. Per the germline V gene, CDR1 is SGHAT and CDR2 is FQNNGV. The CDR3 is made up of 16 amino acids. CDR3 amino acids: CASSWRGDRGISPLHF.

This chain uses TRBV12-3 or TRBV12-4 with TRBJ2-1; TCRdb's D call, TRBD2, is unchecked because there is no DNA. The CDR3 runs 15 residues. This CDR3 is CASSNPGLAYNEQFF.

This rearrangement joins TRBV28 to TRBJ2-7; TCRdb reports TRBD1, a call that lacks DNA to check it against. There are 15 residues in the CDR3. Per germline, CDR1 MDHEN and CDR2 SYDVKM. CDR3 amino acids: CASSPRRAGRHEQYF.

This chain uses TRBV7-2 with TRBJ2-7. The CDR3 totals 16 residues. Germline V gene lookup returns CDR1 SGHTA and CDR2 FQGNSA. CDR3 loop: CASSLVSDTPSYEQYF. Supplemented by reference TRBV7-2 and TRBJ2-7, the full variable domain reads GAGVSQSPSNKVTEKGKDVELRCDPISGHTALYWYRQSLGQGLEFLIYFQGNSAPDKSGLPSDRFSAERTGGSVSTLTIQRTQQEDSAVYLCASSLVSDTPSYEQYFGPGTRLTVT.

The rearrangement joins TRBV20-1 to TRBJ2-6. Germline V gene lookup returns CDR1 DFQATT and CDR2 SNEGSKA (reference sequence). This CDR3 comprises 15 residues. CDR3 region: CSARDALRGANVLTF.

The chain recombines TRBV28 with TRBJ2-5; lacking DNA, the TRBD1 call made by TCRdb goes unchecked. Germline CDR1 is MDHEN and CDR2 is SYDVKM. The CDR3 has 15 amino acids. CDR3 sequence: CASSWKGGVKETQYF. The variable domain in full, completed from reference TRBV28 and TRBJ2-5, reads DVKVTQSSRYLVKRTGEKVFLECVQDMDHENMFWYRQDPGLGLRLIYFSYDVKMKEKGDIPEGYSVSREKKERFSLILESASTNQTSMYLCASSWKGGVKETQYFGPGTRLLVL.

The CDR3 here is CASSPLPGSTAEQFF. The chain couples TRBV5-1 to TRBJ2-1; lacking DNA, the TRBD1 call made by TCRdb goes unchecked. The germline V gene encodes CDR1 SGHRS and CDR2 YFSETQ. CDR3 length: 15 amino acids.

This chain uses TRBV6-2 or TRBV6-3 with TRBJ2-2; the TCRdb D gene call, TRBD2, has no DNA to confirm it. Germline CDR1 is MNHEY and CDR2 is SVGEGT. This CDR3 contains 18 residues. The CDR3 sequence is CASSYDLRAGGNTGELFF.

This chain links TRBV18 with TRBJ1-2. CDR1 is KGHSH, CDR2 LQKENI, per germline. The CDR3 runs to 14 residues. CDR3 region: CASSHSSANYGYTF.

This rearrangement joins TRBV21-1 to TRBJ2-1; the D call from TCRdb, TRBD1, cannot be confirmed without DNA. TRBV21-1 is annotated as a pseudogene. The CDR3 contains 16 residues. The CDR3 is CASSKCRRQGNNEQFF.

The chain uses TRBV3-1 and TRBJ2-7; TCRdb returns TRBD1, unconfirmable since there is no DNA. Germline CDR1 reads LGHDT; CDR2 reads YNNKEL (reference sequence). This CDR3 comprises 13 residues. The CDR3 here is CASSLTDTHEQYF.

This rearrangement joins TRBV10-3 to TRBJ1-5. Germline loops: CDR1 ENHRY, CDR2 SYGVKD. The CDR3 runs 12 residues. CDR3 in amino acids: CAISLGNQPQHF.

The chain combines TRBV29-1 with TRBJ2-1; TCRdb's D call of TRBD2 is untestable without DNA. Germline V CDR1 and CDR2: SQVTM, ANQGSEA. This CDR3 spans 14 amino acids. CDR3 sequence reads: CSVESSGIPNEQFF.

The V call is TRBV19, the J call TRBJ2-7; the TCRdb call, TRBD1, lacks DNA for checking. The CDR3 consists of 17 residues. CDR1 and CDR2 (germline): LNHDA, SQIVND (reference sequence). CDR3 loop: CASSLGTGGAGSYEQYF.

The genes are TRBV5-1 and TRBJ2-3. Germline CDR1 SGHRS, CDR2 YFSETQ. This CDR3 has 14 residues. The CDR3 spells CASSLWTSSDTQYF.

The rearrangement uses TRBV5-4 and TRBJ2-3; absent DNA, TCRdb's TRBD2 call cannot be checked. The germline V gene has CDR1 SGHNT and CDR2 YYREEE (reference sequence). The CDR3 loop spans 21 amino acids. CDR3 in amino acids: CASSLPRPGLAGGPNTDTQYF.

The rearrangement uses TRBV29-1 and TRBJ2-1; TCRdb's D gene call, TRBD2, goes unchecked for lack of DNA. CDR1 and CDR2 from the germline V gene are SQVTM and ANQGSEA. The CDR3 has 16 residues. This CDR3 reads CSVEGLAGGPRNEQFF.

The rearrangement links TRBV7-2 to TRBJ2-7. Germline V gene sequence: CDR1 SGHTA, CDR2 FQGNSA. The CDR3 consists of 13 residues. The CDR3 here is CASSLAEAYEQYF.

Here the CDR3 reads CASSLTLQGKDGYTF. This rearrangement joins TRBV7-9 to TRBJ1-2; TCRdb reports TRBD1, a call that lacks DNA to check it against. Germline CDR1 is SEHNR and CDR2 is FQNEAQ (reference sequence). CDR3 length: 15 residues.

CDR3: CSAHREYEQYF. The chain joins TRBV20-1 to TRBJ2-7; the D call of TRBD1 rests on TCRdb alone, since no DNA is present to check it. This CDR3 spans 11 amino acids. Germline lookup yields CDR1 DFQATT and CDR2 SNEGSKA (reference sequence).

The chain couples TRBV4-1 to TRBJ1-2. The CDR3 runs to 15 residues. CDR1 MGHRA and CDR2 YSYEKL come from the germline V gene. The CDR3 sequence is CASAARESSLGGYTF.

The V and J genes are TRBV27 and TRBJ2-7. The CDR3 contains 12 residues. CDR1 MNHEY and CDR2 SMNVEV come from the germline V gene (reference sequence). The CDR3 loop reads CASSSHGLEQYF.

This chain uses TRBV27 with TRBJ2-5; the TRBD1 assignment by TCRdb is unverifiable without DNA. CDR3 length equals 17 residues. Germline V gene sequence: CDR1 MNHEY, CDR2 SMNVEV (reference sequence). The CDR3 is CASSQFRDTQIQETQYF.

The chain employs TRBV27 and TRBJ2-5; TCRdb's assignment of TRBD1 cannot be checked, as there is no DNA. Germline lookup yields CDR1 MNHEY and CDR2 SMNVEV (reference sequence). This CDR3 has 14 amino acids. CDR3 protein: CASSLSRGTETQYF.

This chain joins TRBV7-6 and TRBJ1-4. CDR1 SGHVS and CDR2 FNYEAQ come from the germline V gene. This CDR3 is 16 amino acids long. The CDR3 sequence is CASSPDVIATNEKLFF.

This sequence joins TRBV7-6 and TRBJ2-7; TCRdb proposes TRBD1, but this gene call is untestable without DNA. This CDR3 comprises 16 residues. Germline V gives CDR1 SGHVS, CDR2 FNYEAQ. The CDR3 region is CASSPSPKTGNYEQYF.

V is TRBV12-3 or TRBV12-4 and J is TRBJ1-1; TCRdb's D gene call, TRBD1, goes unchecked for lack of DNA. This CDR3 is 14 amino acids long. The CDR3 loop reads CASRGTGRDTEAFF.